A selection of T cell receptor beta chains follows, all from one sample in a study of blood T cell repertoires in COVID-19. TCRdb's table, derived via immunoSEQ multiplex PCR, lists solely in-frame clones and lacks some. The sample comprises 140,000 or so clones, 88% of which are singletons, and approximately 10% rests with the top ten. Sequenced input: peripheral blood. Receptors originate from a man between 60 and 70 years old with active or convalescent COVID-19. CDR3s include the opening cysteine and the closing phenylalanine or tryptophan. D genes are given only for firm matches. The size field is filled for only some rows; it gives once, few, many or a size class.

v_call,clone_size,d_call,j_call,cdr3_aa,cdr3_nt
TRBV11-3,.,.,TRBJ2-5,CASSLRGETQYF,TGTGCCAGCAGCTTAAGAGGGGAGACCCAGTACTTC
TRBV19,once,TRBD2,TRBJ2-1,CASRKGLAGGPSSYNEQFF,TGTGCCAGTAGAAAAGGACTAGCGGGAGGGCCTAGCTCCTACAATGAGCAGTTCTTC
TRBV10-3,.,TRBD2,TRBJ2-1,CAISGSGAGGFNNEQFF,TGTGCCATCAGCGGCTCGGGAGCGGGAGGATTCAACAATGAGCAGTTCTTC
TRBV3-1/TRBV3-2,.,.,TRBJ2-7,CASSPLEGAPYEQYF,TGTGCCAGCAGCCCGTTGGAGGGGGCCCCCTACGAGCAGTACTTC
TRBV7-2,.,TRBD1,TRBJ1-5,CASSLAGGGNQPQHF,TGTGCCAGCAGCTTAGCAGGGGGCGGCAATCAGCCCCAGCATTTT
TRBV10-1,many,.,TRBJ2-1,CASSGEIYNEQFF,TGCGCCAGCAGTGGGGAGATTTACAATGAGCAGTTCTTC
TRBV19,once,TRBD1,TRBJ1-5,CASRRTGGYSNQPQHF,TGTGCCAGTAGAAGGACAGGGGGTTATAGCAATCAGCCCCAGCATTTT
TRBV4-1,.,TRBD2,TRBJ2-3,CASSQGASGRRTDTQYF,TGCGCCAGCAGCCAAGGGGCTAGCGGGAGACGGACAGATACGCAGTATTTT
TRBV11-2,.,TRBD2,TRBJ2-1,CASSAWGGNEQFF,TGTGCCAGCAGCGCGTGGGGGGGCAATGAGCAGTTCTTC
TRBV4-1,.,.,TRBJ1-5,CASSQVGGPQPQHF,TGCGCCAGCAGCCAAGTCGGGGGGCCTCAGCCCCAGCATTTT
TRBV4-1,.,.,TRBJ1-1,CASTYAPGGNTEAFF,TGCGCCAGCACCTATGCGCCGGGGGGAAACACTGAAGCTTTCTTT
TRBV6-2/TRBV6-3,once,.,TRBJ1-1,CASSYLGVNTEAFF,TGTGCCAGCAGTTACCTGGGAGTAAACACTGAAGCTTTCTTT
TRBV7-9,.,.,TRBJ1-4,CASSLETGLNEKLFF,TGTGCCAGCAGCTTAGAAACAGGGCTTAATGAAAAACTGTTTTTT
TRBV5-1,.,TRBD1,TRBJ2-3,CASSLQGAQADTQYF,TGCGCCAGCAGCCTTCAGGGGGCGCAGGCAGATACGCAGTATTTT
TRBV6-5,few,.,TRBJ2-2,CASIPGGTGELFF,TGTGCCAGCATTCCAGGGGGGACCGGGGAGCTGTTTTTT
TRBV5-8,once,.,TRBJ2-3,CASSFKDSYRHTQYF,TGTGCCAGCAGCTTCAAAGACAGTTACCGTCATACGCAGTATTTT
TRBV6-1,.,.,TRBJ2-7,CASSERSEGFSYEQYF,TGTGCCAGCAGTGAACGGAGCGAGGGCTTTTCCTACGAGCAGTACTTC
TRBV27,.,.,TRBJ1-4,CASSGWGANEKLFF,TGTGCCAGCAGTGGTTGGGGGGCTAATGAAAAACTGTTTTTT
TRBV6-1,.,.,TRBJ2-3,CASSVGTSLGTDTQYF,TGTGCCAGCAGTGTTGGGACTTCTCTTGGCACAGATACGCAGTATTTT
TRBV30,once,.,TRBJ1-2,CAQGPGTGVNGYTF,TGTGCGCAAGGCCCAGGGACGGGAGTGAACGGCTACACCTTC
TRBV27,.,.,TRBJ1-5,CASSVRGGQPQHF,TGTGCCAGCAGCGTCAGGGGAGGGCAGCCCCAGCATTTT
TRBV5-1,.,.,TRBJ2-2,CASSLKGGAGELFF,TGCGCCAGCAGCTTGAAAGGGGGGGCCGGGGAGCTGTTTTTT
TRBV7-2,.,TRBD2,TRBJ2-1,CASSARTSGNAEQFF,TGTGCCAGCAGCGCCAGGACTAGCGGGAACGCCGAGCAGTTCTTC
TRBV18,.,.,TRBJ1-3,CASSPIKNSESGNTIYF,TGTGCCAGCTCACCAATAAAGAACAGTGAATCTGGAAACACCATATATTTT
TRBV7-9,.,.,TRBJ2-7,CASTSLHGIIYEQYF,TGTGCCAGCACCTCTCTACACGGGATAATCTACGAGCAGTACTTC
TRBV6-4,.,TRBD2,TRBJ2-1,CASRTGLKQFF,TGTGCCAGCAGGACGGGACTAAAGCAGTTCTTC
TRBV2,.,TRBD2,TRBJ2-7,CASTPGTSGTVQYF,TGTGCCAGCACCCCAGGTACTAGCGGGACGGTGCAGTACTTC
TRBV28,.,.,TRBJ2-2,CASIPPGLTGELFF,TGTGCCAGCATCCCCCCAGGGCTAACCGGGGAGCTGTTTTTT
TRBV7-9,.,.,TRBJ2-7,CASSLVGPQRQYF,TGTGCCAGCAGCTTAGTGGGCCCCCAACGGCAGTACTTC
TRBV19,.,.,TRBJ2-1,CASSPQGYNEQFF,TGTGCCAGTAGTCCTCAGGGGTACAATGAGCAGTTCTTC
TRBV7-2,.,TRBD2,TRBJ2-3,CASSLSGTSKDTQYF,TGTGCCAGCAGCTTATCCGGGACTAGTAAAGATACGCAGTATTTT